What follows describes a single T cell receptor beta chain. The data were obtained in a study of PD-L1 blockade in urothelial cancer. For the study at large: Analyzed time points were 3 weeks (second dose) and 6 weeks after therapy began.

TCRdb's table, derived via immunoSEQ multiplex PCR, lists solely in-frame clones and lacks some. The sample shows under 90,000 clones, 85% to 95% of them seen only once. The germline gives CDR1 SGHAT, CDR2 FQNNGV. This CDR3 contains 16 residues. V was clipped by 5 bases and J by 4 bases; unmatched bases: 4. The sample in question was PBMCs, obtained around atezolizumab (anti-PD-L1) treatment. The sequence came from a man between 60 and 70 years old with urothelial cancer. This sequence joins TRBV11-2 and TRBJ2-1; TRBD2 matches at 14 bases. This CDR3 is CASSPRLAGGYNEQFF. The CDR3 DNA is TGTGCCAGCAGCCCCCGACTAGCGGGGGGGTACAATGAGCAGTTCTTC.